Listed here are 10 T cell receptor beta chains from one sample, sequenced in a study of blood T cell repertoires in COVID-19. Produced via immunoSEQ multiplex PCR; TCRdb's table is partial and in-frame only. The sample contains some 340,000 clones, around 85% of which appear only once. What was sequenced was peripheral blood. All receptors derive from a woman between 18 and 29 years old with acute or convalescent COVID-19.

This clone has a handful of counts. The rearrangement joins TRBV10-3 to TRBJ1-5; 9 positions match TRBD1. Trimming at V came to 11 bases and at J to 5 bases, leaving 7 bases not matched to a gene. The CDR3 is 13 residues long. Germline values: CDR1 ENHRY, CDR2 SYGVKD. The CDR3 region has the DNA TGTGCCTCCCGGGACAGGGAAGATCAGCCCCAGCATTTT. It yields the protein CASRDREDQPQHF.

With respect to this clone: One junction end does not reproduce the germline sequence, and a read error may be involved. In DNA form, the CDR3 reads TGTGCCAGCACCTTACAAGGGGGCAGGAGCTCCTACGAGCAGTACTTC. Amino acids: CASTLQGGRSSYEQYF. The chain employs TRBV7-8 and TRBJ2-7; 7 bases map to TRBD1. Germline V CDR1 and CDR2: SGHVS, FQNEAQ. CDR3 length: 16 amino acids.

The V and J genes are TRBV28 and TRBJ1-5; D possibly corresponds to TRBD1 (6 bases). Trimming removed 2 bases from V and 4 bases from J, with 18 bases in between. This CDR3 is 17 amino acids long. Germline-derived CDR1 and CDR2 are MDHEN and SYDVKM. The CDR3 DNA is TGTGCCAGCAGTTTAGGGCCCGGGGGGGGCCCGAATCAGCCCCAGCATTTT. Its translation: CASSLGPGGGPNQPQHF.

The V call is TRBV27, the J call TRBJ1-2; the match to TRBD1 covers 8 bases. CDR1 is MNHEY and CDR2 is SMNVEV in the germline V gene (reference sequence). The CDR3 is 15 residues long. V shed 9 bases, J shed 2 bases, and the junction held 11 bases outside the gene matches. The CDR3 sequence: CASHDGQGGNYGYTF. CDR3 nucleotides: TGTGCCAGTCATGACGGACAGGGCGGGAACTATGGCTACACCTTC.

DNA for the CDR3: TGTGCCAGCAGCATCATGGAAACTAGCGGGAGGCGAACCTACAATGAGCAGTTCTTC. Its translation is CASSIMETSGRRTYNEQFF. This chain joins TRBV21-1 and TRBJ2-1; TRBD2 reflects the table's D call only, with no check against the DNA. TRBV21-1 is assigned pseudogene status. This CDR3 spans 19 amino acids.

V is TRBV6-1 and J is TRBJ2-1; a weak D match, TRBD2 (6 bases). The CDR3 length is 15 residues. The ends were cut back, 1 base at V and 5 bases at J, with 12 bases in the middle. Germline CDR1 is MNHNS and CDR2 is SASEGT. The CDR3 protein is CASSEGQGLNNEQFF. In DNA, the CDR3 is TGTGCCAGCAGTGAAGGGCAGGGACTTAACAATGAGCAGTTCTTC.

The CDR3 loop is CASSLGQAPGYEQYF. The CDR3 DNA reads TGTGCCAGCAGTTTGGGACAGGCGCCCGGGTACGAGCAGTACTTC. The chain couples TRBV27 to TRBJ2-7; 8 positions match TRBD1. The CDR3 runs to 15 residues. Trimming took 3 bases from V and 4 from J; bases not matched to a gene: 8. Germline loops: CDR1 MNHEY, CDR2 SMNVEV (reference sequence).

This clone has more than one count but fewer than ten. The chain uses TRBV2 and TRBJ1-5; D call uncertain. The V gene's germline CDR1 is SNHLY and CDR2 FYNNEI. The CDR3 contains 15 residues. Between the trimmed V and J ends, which lost 5 bases and 2 bases, there was a span of 13 bases. Here the CDR3 reads CASSNPVSGNQPQHF. DNA of the CDR3: TGTGCCAGCAGTAACCCGGTCTCGGGCAATCAGCCCCAGCATTTT.

The V gene is TRBV4-2, the J gene TRBJ1-5; no definite D call. The CDR3 contains 14 residues. V was clipped by 5 bases and J by 2 bases, with 10 bases between them. CDR1 LGHNA and CDR2 YNFKEQ come from the germline V gene. CDR3 region: CASSVGDGNQPQHF. The CDR3 DNA sequence: TGTGCCAGCAGCGTCGGGGATGGCAATCAGCCCCAGCATTTT.

Comments on this clone: The sample has other DNA sequences that encode this CDR3 too. The CDR3: CASSGRGTTEAFF. The CDR3 nucleotides are TGTGCCAGCAGTGGCAGGGGGACCACTGAAGCTTTCTTT. The chain is built from TRBV2 and TRBJ1-1; 7 nucleotides agree with TRBD1. CDR3 length equals 13 residues. Trimming removed 4 bases from V and 4 bases from J; junction bases left unmatched: 3. CDR1 and CDR2 (germline): SNHLY, FYNNEI.